The 21 T cell receptor beta chains in this list originate from one sample, sequenced in a study of monozygotic twins with cystic fibrosis. Assay used: immunoSEQ multiplex PCR; TCRdb lists only in-frame clones, some missing. The sample lists around 34,000 clones, more than 90% occurring once. The material sequenced was blood. These receptors were collected from a girl aged 2-9 years with cystic fibrosis.

In DNA, the CDR3 is TGTGCCACCAGCAGAGATCGAGCAGAGAATAACTATGGCTACACCTTC. The encoded protein is CATSRDRAENNYGYTF. The J gene is TRBJ1-2, the V gene TRBV15; no clear D. The CDR3 length is 16 residues. Germline-derived CDR1 and CDR2 are LNHNV and YYDKDF (reference sequence). V lost 0 bases and J lost 1, with 12 bases in between.

V gene TRBV7-6 combines with J gene TRBJ2-3, with 10 positions matching TRBD2. The CDR3 covers 16 residues. After removal of 5 bases from V and 5 bases from J, the junction contained 10 bases not matched to a gene. Germline V gene lookup returns CDR1 SGHVS and CDR2 FNYEAQ. CDR3: CASSQRLAGSEDTQYF. The CDR3 nucleotides read TGTGCCAGCAGCCAACGACTAGCGGGTAGTGAAGATACGCAGTATTTT.

This clone was seen a single time. CDR3 sequence: CASSTVLKDHQHF. In DNA, the CDR3 is TGTGCCAGCAGTACCGTTCTTAAGGACCACCAGCATTTT. J is TRBJ1-5 and V is TRBV6-1; D remains unclear. V lost 5 bases and J 12 bases, leaving 17 bases between the germline ends. Per germline, CDR1 MNHNS and CDR2 SASEGT. The CDR3 extends over 13 amino acids.

V gene TRBV9 combines with J gene TRBJ1-3, with D maybe TRBD1 (6 bases). CDR1 is SGDLS, CDR2 YYNGEE, per germline. The V end was cut by 4 bases, the J end by 0 bases, with 14 bases between. There are 16 residues in the CDR3. The CDR3 reads CASSWGGESSGNTIYF. In nucleotides, the CDR3 is TGTGCCAGCAGCTGGGGGGGCGAGAGCTCTGGAAACACCATATATTTT.

The rearrangement uses TRBV4-2 and TRBJ2-1; weak D call: TRBD1 (6 bases). There are 17 residues in the CDR3. CDR1 is LGHNA and CDR2 is YNFKEQ in the germline V gene. Trimming pared 4 bases from V and 8 bases from J, leaving 24 bases between. For the CDR3, the DNA is TGTGCCAGCAGCCGAGACGCTTCACAGGGACGCGGATATGAGCAGTTCTTC. This translates into CASSRDASQGRGYEQFF.

The V call is TRBV30, the J call TRBJ2-7; D gene unclear. The CDR3 has 12 amino acids. The ends were cut back, 2 bases at V and 2 bases at J, with 7 bases in the middle. Germline V CDR1 and CDR2: GTSNPN, SVGIG (reference sequence). In DNA form, the CDR3 reads TGTGCCTGGAGTACAACGCCCTACGAGCAGTACTTC. It codes for CAWSTTPYEQYF.

The rearrangement joins TRBV7-6 to TRBJ2-1, with D tentatively TRBD1 (6 bases). Between the trimmed V and J ends, which lost 3 bases and 5 bases, there was a span of 17 bases. The CDR3 has 16 amino acids. Germline loops: CDR1 SGHVS, CDR2 FNYEAQ. The CDR3 loop is CASSFDGLGANNEQFF. The CDR3 DNA follows: TGTGCCAGCAGCTTCGACGGACTGGGGGCGAACAATGAGCAGTTCTTC.

The CDR3 loop is CAWSQETQYF. DNA for the CDR3: TGTGCCTGGAGCCAAGAGACCCAGTACTTC. The chain joins TRBV30 to TRBJ2-5, with D hard to call. Trimming removed 3 bases at V and 1 base at J, with 0 bases between. This CDR3 contains 10 residues. CDR1 is GTSNPN and CDR2 is SVGIG in the germline V gene (reference sequence).

The chain links TRBV30 to TRBJ1-5; D is ambiguous. CDR3 size: 14 residues. V lost 1 base, J lost 0 bases, and 7 bases lay in between. The germline CDR1 and CDR2 sequences are GTSNPN and SVGIG (reference sequence). CDR3 in DNA: TGTGCCTGGAGTGCGGGTTATAGCAATCAGCCCCAGCATTTT. As protein: CAWSAGYSNQPQHF.

The rearrangement links TRBV18 to TRBJ2-7; 8 bases agree with TRBD1. V lost 5 bases, J lost 5 bases, and 11 bases stayed unmatched. Germline lookup yields CDR1 KGHSH and CDR2 LQKENI. This CDR3 spans 15 amino acids. The CDR3 loop is CASSSTTGVGDEQYF. CDR3 in DNA: TGTGCCAGCTCATCAACGACAGGGGTTGGGGACGAGCAGTACTTC.

The V gene is TRBV5-6, the J gene TRBJ1-2; tentative D call: TRBD1 (6 bases). The CDR3 is made up of 16 amino acids. The V end was cut by 0 bases, the J end by 4 bases, with 16 bases between. Germline-derived CDR1 and CDR2 are SGHDT and YYEEEE. CDR3 loop: CASSLGSAQGIYGYTF. The CDR3 coding sequence is TGTGCCAGCAGCTTGGGGTCTGCGCAGGGGATCTATGGCTACACCTTC.

The genes are TRBV15 and TRBJ1-4, with 11 bases that match TRBD1. Germline values: CDR1 LNHNV, CDR2 YYDKDF (reference sequence). J lost 8 bases, V lost 3 bases, and 5 bases had no gene match. The CDR3 runs 15 residues. The CDR3 sequence: CATSSPRTGGEKLFF. DNA of the CDR3: TGTGCCACCAGCAGTCCCAGGACAGGGGGCGAAAAACTGTTTTTT.

For this clone: The same CDR3 is also encoded by other DNA sequences in this sample. The chain recombines TRBV18 with TRBJ2-7, with D hard to call. Deletions cut 3 bases from V and 2 bases from J, with 5 bases between. This CDR3 has 12 residues. Germline V lookup: CDR1 KGHSH, CDR2 LQKENI. The CDR3 DNA sequence: TGTGCCAGCTCACCTACAACCTACGAGCAGTACTTC. Residues: CASSPTTYEQYF. The variable domain in full, with the rest retrieved from reference TRBV18 and TRBJ2-7, is NAGVMQNPRHLVRRRGQEARLRCSPMKGHSHVYWYRQLPEEGLKFMVYLQKENIIDESGMPKERFSAEFPKEGPSILRIQQVVRGDSAAYFCASSPTTYEQYFGPGTRLTVT.

This chain links TRBV13 with TRBJ1-2, with D perhaps TRBD1 (6 bases). CDR3 length: 13 residues. The ends were cut back, 4 bases at V and 5 bases at J, with 11 bases in the middle. Per the germline V gene, CDR1 is PRHDT and CDR2 is FYEKMQ (reference sequence). DNA of the CDR3: TGTGCCAGCAGCTCCAGGGGTGGGTATGGCTACACCTTC. Amino acids: CASSSRGGYGYTF. Filled out from reference TRBV13 and TRBJ1-2, the complete variable domain reads AAGVIQSPRHLIKEKRETATLKCYPIPRHDTVYWYQQGPGQDPQFLISFYEKMQSDKGSIPDRFSAQQFSDYHSELNMSSLELGDSALYFCASSSRGGYGYTFGSGTRLTVV.

The CDR3 region is CASSPTGADYGYTF. CDR3 nucleotides: TGTGCCAGCAGCCCGACAGGGGCGGACTATGGCTACACCTTC. This chain uses TRBV5-5 with TRBJ1-2; TRBD1 agrees at 8 bases. The CDR3 sequence is 14 residues long. The germline gives CDR1 SGHKS, CDR2 YYEKEE (reference sequence). V dropped 4 bases and J dropped 3; count of bases not matched to a gene: 5.

This rearrangement joins TRBV30 to TRBJ2-7; D is unclear. This CDR3 contains 14 residues. CDR1 GTSNPN and CDR2 SVGIG come from the germline V gene (reference sequence). Trimming removed 2 bases from V and 2 bases from J, with 13 bases in between. CDR3 in amino acids: CAWSIIPGPYEQYF. The CDR3 DNA sequence: TGTGCCTGGAGTATCATACCGGGCCCCTACGAGCAGTACTTC.

The chain links TRBV6-1 to TRBJ1-4; a weak D match, TRBD1 (5 bases). The V end lost 3 bases, the J end lost 6 bases, and 11 bases lay between the germline ends. CDR1 is MNHNS, CDR2 SASEGT, per germline. The CDR3 totals 14 residues. The CDR3 region has the DNA TGTGCCAGCAGTGAGGGGGAGGAGGATGAAAAACTGTTTTTT. Protein sequence: CASSEGEEDEKLFF.

CDR3 loop: CASSFGMPPSYEQYF. The CDR3, as DNA: TGTGCCAGCAGCTTTGGCATGCCCCCCTCCTACGAGCAGTACTTC. The chain uses TRBV5-4 and TRBJ2-7; D is unresolved. The length of the CDR3 is 15 residues. V lost 2 bases and J lost 0, with 12 bases in between. Per the germline V gene, CDR1 is SGHNT and CDR2 is YYREEE (reference sequence).

The chain employs TRBV6-4 and TRBJ2-1, with a tentative D call TRBD1 (5 bases). The germline CDR1 and CDR2 sequences are MRHNA and SNTAGT. Trimming took 1 base from V and 8 from J, leaving 12 bases between them. This CDR3 is built from 14 residues. CDR3 in amino acids: CASSDFAGFDEQFF. CDR3 sequence (DNA): TGTGCCAGCAGTGACTTCGCAGGGTTCGATGAGCAGTTCTTC.

The chain couples TRBV5-4 to TRBJ2-2, with 7 bases matching TRBD1. Germline trimming cut 4 bases from V and 1 base from J; bases unmatched to any gene: 4. The CDR3 extends over 15 amino acids. Germline CDR1 is SGHNT and CDR2 is YYREEE (reference sequence). The CDR3 sequence is CASSQQGMNTGELFF. As DNA, the CDR3 is TGTGCCAGCAGCCAACAGGGGATGAACACCGGGGAGCTGTTTTTT.

V is TRBV6-1 and J is TRBJ1-2; TRBD1 aligns across 11 bases. Per germline, CDR1 MNHNS and CDR2 SASEGT. The CDR3 is 13 residues long. The ends lost 8 bases at V and 6 bases at J; junction bases unmatched: 5. The CDR3 spells CASSWDRGDGYTF. DNA for the CDR3: TGTGCCAGCTCCTGGGACAGGGGGGATGGCTACACCTTC.